A selection of T cell receptor beta chains follows, all from one sample in a study of cytomegalovirus exposure and HLA in healthy donors. Sequenced by immunoSEQ multiplex PCR; TCRdb stores in-frame clones only, minus some. This sample has fewer than 200,000 clones, with about three quarters found just once. Source material: PBMCs. These receptors all come from a female donor in good health and CMV-seronegative. Both conserved end residues are part of each CDR3. A D gene is named only where the DNA matches it firmly. Expanded clones get a size class; other rows say once, few or many, or leave the size out.

cdr3_aa	cdr3_nt	d_call	clone_size	v_call	j_call
CASSSLGQMFEKLFF	TGTGCCAGTAGTAGTTTGGGACAGATGTTTGAAAAACTGTTTTTT	TRBD1	-	TRBV19	TRBJ1-4
CASSLAGSTDTQYF	TGTGCCAGCAGTCTAGCGGGATCCACAGATACGCAGTATTTT	TRBD2	-	TRBV28	TRBJ2-3
CASSDRVGDEQYF	TGTGCCAGCTCTGACAGGGTAGGAGACGAGCAGTACTTC	TRBD1	-	TRBV18	TRBJ2-7
CASSQGALQETQYF	TGCGCCAGCAGCCAAGGAGCCCTCCAAGAGACCCAGTACTTC	-	-	TRBV4-3	TRBJ2-5
CASITSGVNTEAFF	TGTGCCAGCATCACATCAGGGGTGAACACTGAAGCTTTCTTT	-	-	TRBV5-5	TRBJ1-1
CASSSTGGPSYEQYF	TGTGCCAGCAGCTCCACAGGGGGCCCCTCCTACGAGCAGTACTTC	TRBD1	-	TRBV7-8	TRBJ2-7
CAWSGLAVYNEQFF	TGTGCCTGGAGTGGTCTAGCGGTTTACAATGAGCAGTTCTTC	TRBD2	-	TRBV30	TRBJ2-1
CASSLVGVAAFF	TGTGCCAGCAGCTTAGTAGGGGTGGCCGCTTTCTTT	-	-	TRBV7-9	TRBJ1-1
CASSQGGYLAGGSGELFF	TGCGCCAGCAGCCAAGGTGGTTATTTGGCAGGGGGCTCCGGGGAGCTGTTTTTT	TRBD1	few	TRBV4-3	TRBJ2-2
CASSPDGGGVEQYF	TGTGCCAGCAGCCCAGACGGGGGAGGCGTCGAGCAGTACTTC	-	-	TRBV7-6	TRBJ2-7
CATFTGEAYEQYF	TGTGCCACCTTTACAGGGGAGGCCTACGAGCAGTACTTC	-	-	TRBV6-1	TRBJ2-7
CASSPRGAGGQNEQFF	TGTGCCAGCAGCCCCCGCGGAGCGGGGGGGCAGAATGAGCAGTTCTTC	TRBD2	-	TRBV11-3	TRBJ2-1
CARSGTGREKLFF	TGTGCCAGGTCCGGGACAGGGAGGGAAAAACTGTTTTTT	TRBD1	-	TRBV2	TRBJ1-4
CASSLAGTSGGTDTQYF	TGTGCCAGCAGCTTAGCGGGGACTAGCGGGGGGACAGATACGCAGTATTTT	TRBD2	once	TRBV7-2	TRBJ2-3
CASSPRLPGTSFTGELFF	TGTGCCAGCAGCCCGCGACTCCCCGGGACTAGCTTCACCGGGGAGCTGTTTTTT	TRBD2	-	TRBV9	TRBJ2-2
CASSQDRGEQYF	TGTGCCAGCAGTCAGGACAGGGGCGAGCAGTACTTC	TRBD1	-	TRBV27	TRBJ2-7
CAWRTHGAGGTEQFF	TGTGCCTGGAGAACTCACGGGGCGGGAGGGACTGAGCAGTTCTTC	TRBD2	few	TRBV30	TRBJ2-1
CASSFGGRLAKNIQYF	TGTGCCAGCAGTTTCGGGGGGAGGCTAGCCAAAAACATTCAGTACTTC	TRBD2	-	TRBV28	TRBJ2-4
CASSLPTSNTGELFF	TGCGCCAGCAGCTTACCGACATCTAACACCGGGGAGCTGTTTTTT	-	-	TRBV5-1	TRBJ2-2
CASKSGRETDTQYF	TGTGCCAGCAAGTCAGGGAGGGAGACAGATACGCAGTATTTT	TRBD2	many	TRBV6-1	TRBJ2-3
CASSLGGGSGGYEQYF	TGTGCCAGCAGCTTGGGGGGTGGGTCAGGGGGCTACGAGCAGTACTTC	TRBD1	-	TRBV5-6	TRBJ2-7
CAISPDRVANYGYTF	TGTGCCATCAGCCCAGACAGGGTAGCTAACTATGGCTACACCTTC	TRBD1	-	TRBV10-3	TRBJ1-2
CASSEFAGRGSGYTF	TGTGCCAGCAGTGAATTTGCAGGGAGGGGAAGTGGCTACACCTTC	-	-	TRBV25-1	TRBJ1-2
CASSSSRRFGDGYTF	TGTGCCAGCAGTTCCTCGCGACGGTTCGGAGATGGCTACACCTTC	-	-	TRBV11-2	TRBJ1-2
CASSFNVLAGGNNEQFF	TGTGCCAGCAGCTTCAATGTGTTAGCGGGAGGTAACAATGAGCAGTTCTTC	TRBD2	-	TRBV5-8	TRBJ2-1
CAPGPLAGWETQYF	TGCGCCCCCGGCCCGCTAGCGGGATGGGAGACCCAGTACTTC	TRBD2	-	TRBV5-1	TRBJ2-5
CASSQGLLYNEQFF	TGTGCCAGCAGCCAAGGTCTCCTCTACAATGAGCAGTTCTTC	-	-	TRBV14	TRBJ2-1
CASSADLPDRNSGANVLTF	TGTGCCAGCAGTGCAGACCTCCCGGACAGGAACTCTGGGGCCAACGTCCTGACTTTC	TRBD1	-	TRBV6-1	TRBJ2-6
CASSEDRGYTGELFF	TGTGCCAGCAGCGAAGACAGGGGATACACCGGGGAGCTGTTTTTT	TRBD1	-	TRBV7-9	TRBJ2-2
CSVADRVENTQYF	TGCAGCGTTGCGGACAGGGTTGAAAATACGCAGTATTTT	TRBD1	-	TRBV29-1	TRBJ2-3
CSVGDSLSGNTIYF	TGCAGCGTAGGGGACAGCCTCTCTGGAAACACCATATATTTT	TRBD1	-	TRBV29-1	TRBJ1-3
CASSVKGSGQPQHF	TGTGCCAGCAGTGTTAAAGGGAGCGGTCAGCCCCAGCATTTT	-	-	TRBV6-1	TRBJ1-5
CASSSDRGRNYGYTF	TGTGCCAGCAGCTCCGACAGGGGACGGAACTATGGCTACACCTTC	TRBD1	-	TRBV7-2	TRBJ1-2
CASSHSGGRAGTEAFF	TGTGCCAGCAGCCACTCCGGAGGGAGGGCGGGCACTGAAGCTTTCTTT	-	-	TRBV7-2	TRBJ1-1
CASSLEAETQYF	TGTGCCAGCAGCTTAGAAGCGGAGACCCAGTACTTC	-	-	TRBV7-9	TRBJ2-5
CASSGILAGTLLSTDTQYF	TGTGCCAGCAGCGGGATTCTAGCGGGCACTTTACTTAGCACAGATACGCAGTATTTT	TRBD2	-	TRBV7-8	TRBJ2-3
CASSYDRGRFSEQYF	TGTGCCAGCAGCTATGACAGGGGTAGGTTTTCCGAGCAGTACTTC	TRBD1	-	TRBV5-4	TRBJ2-7
CASSLSRVTAKNIQYF	TGTGCCAGCAGTTTATCCAGGGTTACCGCCAAAAACATTCAGTACTTC	-	-	TRBV27	TRBJ2-4
CASSHPRLAGVSDTQYF	TGTGCCAGCAGCCATCCTCGACTAGCGGGAGTGTCAGATACGCAGTATTTT	TRBD2	-	TRBV9	TRBJ2-3
CASSHRGRDTEAFF	TGTGCCAGCAGCCACCGGGGGAGGGACACTGAAGCTTTCTTT	-	-	TRBV11-3	TRBJ1-1
CASSLSREGLKTQYF	TGTGCCAGCAGCTTAAGTCGGGAGGGCTTGAAGACCCAGTACTTC	TRBD2	-	TRBV7-9	TRBJ2-5
CSVARGGAAGYTF	TGCAGCGTTGCGAGAGGGGGCGCTGCTGGCTACACCTTC	TRBD1	-	TRBV29-1	TRBJ1-2
CASSHGPNGDEQFF	TGTGCCAGCAGCCACGGACCTAACGGGGATGAGCAGTTCTTC	-	once	TRBV7-9	TRBJ2-1
CASSYASGGFQETQYF	TGCGCCAGCAGCTACGCTAGCGGGGGATTTCAAGAGACCCAGTACTTC	TRBD2	-	TRBV5-1	TRBJ2-5
CASSVGEAPYEQYF	TGTGCCAGCAGCGTAGGGGAGGCCCCGTACGAGCAGTACTTC	-	few	TRBV9	TRBJ2-7
CASSPPAGNTIYF	TGTGCCAGCTCACCACCGGCCGGAAACACCATATATTTT	-	-	TRBV18	TRBJ1-3
CASSATGNQETQYF	TGTGCCAGCAGCGCCACAGGGAACCAAGAGACCCAGTACTTC	-	few	TRBV9	TRBJ2-5
CASSLAGPPQPQHF	TGTGCCAGCAGCTTAGCGGGGCCCCCTCAGCCCCAGCATTTT	-	-	TRBV7-8	TRBJ1-5
CASSLLSSDSYEQYF	TGTGCCAGCAGCCTACTATCTAGCGACAGCTACGAGCAGTACTTC	-	-	TRBV7-2	TRBJ2-7
CASSLWSAAGKVDF	TGTGCCAGCAGCTTATGGTCGGCCGCAGGGAAAGTGGACTTC	-	few	TRBV7-2	TRBJ2-4
CASSLEGGLLYEQYF	TGCGCCAGCAGCTTGGAAGGGGGTCTCCTCTACGAGCAGTACTTC	-	-	TRBV5-1	TRBJ2-7
CASSLTGAETQYF	TGTGCCAGCAGCTTAACCGGTGCGGAGACCCAGTACTTC	-	-	TRBV7-3	TRBJ2-5
CASSEPPTLTIPPRDRAGANVLTF	TGTGCCAGCAGTGAACCTCCGACCCTGACGATACCCCCCCGGGACAGGGCCGGGGCCAACGTCCTGACTTTC	TRBD1	once	TRBV2	TRBJ2-6
CASSLQVSYEQYF	TGTGCCAGCAGCCTACAGGTTTCCTACGAGCAGTACTTC	-	-	TRBV6-5	TRBJ2-7
CASSLEGAVSYNEQFF	TGTGCCAGCAGCTTAGAAGGGGCAGTCTCCTACAATGAGCAGTTCTTC	-	-	TRBV7-2	TRBJ2-1
CASSPKQGTGNTIYF	TGTGCCAGCTCACCAAAACAGGGCACTGGAAACACCATATATTTT	-	-	TRBV18	TRBJ1-3
CASSLSPTARYEQYF	TGTGCCAGCAGTTTATCGCCGACAGCGAGATACGAGCAGTACTTC	-	-	TRBV27	TRBJ2-7